The present T cell receptor beta chain was sequenced within a study of Tregs in tolerant kidney transplant recipients. With respect to this clone: What it recognizes is unknown. Other DNA sequences in the sample encode the same CDR3.

The nonmyeloablative bone marrow transplants came from related graft donors, with transient mixed chimerism. Overall study results and limits: Few patients were studied, so findings need validation in larger groups. This study did not directly address biological reproducibility.

The CDR3 runs to 18 residues. V was clipped by 0 bases and J by 0 bases; unmatched bases: 7. Germline assignment: CDR1 LGHNA and CDR2 YSLEER. TCRdb's table, derived via immunoSEQ multiplex PCR, lists solely in-frame clones and lacks some. The sample gives some 47,000 clones, roughly 87% of which show up once; 15% is in the top ten. The specimen comprised CD8+ T cells from blood (PBMCs), sampled 12 months after the transplant. The chain is built from TRBV4-3 and TRBJ2-3; 9 nucleotides align to TRBD2. The receptor comes from a human patient who received a combined kidney and bone marrow transplant. Some of the T cells might come from the graft donor. In nucleotides, the CDR3 is TGCGCCAGCAGCCAAGATCCTCCTAGCGGGGAGAGCACAGATACGCAGTATTTT. Its translation is CASSQDPPSGESTDTQYF.